This entry lists 5 T cell receptor beta chains sequenced from one sample in a study of Graves' ophthalmopathy and Graves' hyperthyroidism. CDR3 regions of TCR beta were amplified from RNA transcripts. HTBI primers served in a first-round RT-PCR, which a second-round multiplex PCR followed. A single record per CDR3 protein comes from TCRdb applying MiXCR to the multiplex PCR reads. The data show 650,000 to 900,000 distinct CDR3 sequences, 35% to 50% seen once. The material sequenced was peripheral blood. The receptors come from an adult man with Graves' ophthalmopathy.

The rearrangement links TRBV9 to TRBJ2-5; D is possibly TRBD1 (5 bases). V lost 4 bases to trimming and J lost 4 bases, with 14 bases between them. The CDR3 runs 14 residues. Germline loops: CDR1 SGDLS, CDR2 YYNGEE. This chain's CDR3 is CASSLRGNGETQYF. The DNA for the CDR3 is TGTGCCAGCAGCTTAAGGGGAAACGGAGAGACCCAGTACTTC.

This clonotype was seen repeatedly, ten times or more. This chain links TRBV7-2 with TRBJ1-4; possible D gene TRBD1, 5 bases. The CDR3 is 15 residues long. With 0 bases removed from V and 8 bases from J, the gap between germline ends came to 13 bases. Germline V lookup: CDR1 SGHTA, CDR2 FQGNSA. The CDR3 nucleotides are TGTGCCAGCAGCTTAGCGGGACCAGGGAGAGAAAAACTGTTTTTT. It yields the protein CASSLAGPGREKLFF.

Comments on this clonotype: The conserved phenylalanine or tryptophan is not found at the CDR3 terminus, so this likely reflects a read error. The V gene is TRBV24-1, the J gene TRBJ1-5, with D uncertain. CDR3 length equals 13 residues. Germline CDR1 KGHDR, CDR2 SFDVKD. The DNA of the CDR3 is TGTGCCAGCAGTGAGTCGATCGGTCAGCCCCAGCATCTT. Encoded protein: CASSESIGQPQHL.

In DNA, the CDR3 is TGCAGTGCTAGTCCGGGATTCCTAAGCAATCAGCCCCAGCATTTT. Its protein is CSASPGFLSNQPQHF. The chain employs TRBV20-1 and TRBJ1-5, with D uncertain. CDR1 is DFQATT and CDR2 is SNEGSKA in the germline V gene (reference sequence). The V end was cut by 3 bases, the J end by 1 base, with 13 bases between. This CDR3 has 15 residues.

This clonotype showed up just a few times. The genes are TRBV20-1 and TRBJ2-7; no reliable D call. Germline V CDR1 and CDR2: DFQATT, SNEGSKA (reference sequence). The CDR3 sequence is 12 residues long. The V gene lost 0 bases and the J gene lost 6 bases, with 9 bases spanning the gap. The CDR3 DNA reads TGCAGTGCTAGAGATGGACCGGCCGAGCAGTACTTC. The encoded protein is CSARDGPAEQYF.